This T cell receptor (beta chain) emerged from a study of cytomegalovirus exposure and HLA in healthy donors. Study information: The roughly 120 validation repertoires used the same platform as the 650 to 850 first-cohort repertoires (as reported by a later analysis). Study-level points and caveats: There were a few CMV-associated chains whose specificity for CMV antigens was confirmed in vitro. There were fewer than 200 TCR beta chains listed as cytomegalovirus-associated. Cytomegalovirus status was reportedly diagnosed by the classifier with high sensitivity and specificity.

Concerning this clone: The antigen remains unidentified.

Trimming took off 4 bases at V and 6 bases at J, with 15 bases between the two ends. This CDR3 is 15 amino acids long. Per germline, CDR1 LNHDA and CDR2 SQIVND (reference sequence). Sequencing was performed with immunoSEQ multiplex PCR; in TCRdb, only in-frame clones are kept and a portion is missing. The sample lists approximately 90,000 clones; 90% to 95% were seen once. This receptor was identified in a woman in her thirties in good health and CMV-seropositive. Input material: PBMCs. The V and J genes are TRBV19 and TRBJ2-2; D might be TRBD2 (6 bases). The CDR3 DNA follows: TGTGCCAGTAGTACGGGACTCACTAGACCCGGGGAGCTGTTTTTT. As protein: CASSTGLTRPGELFF. Supplemented by reference TRBV19 and TRBJ2-2, the full variable domain reads DGGITQSPKYLFRKEGQNVTLSCEQNLNHDAMYWYRQDPGQGLRLIYYSQIVNDFQKGDIAEGYSVSREKKESFPLTVTSAQKNPTAFYLCASSTGLTRPGELFFGEGSRLTVL.